This T cell receptor beta chain was recorded in a study of shared clonotypes between healthy human individuals. Sorted-subset replicate PCRs used about 0.2 ug DNA, tens of thousands of T cell genomes. Using immunoSEQ multiplex PCR, the repertoire was profiled, and TCRdb retains in-frame clones only, with some absent. This sample has about 2.1 million clones, with just under 95% found just once. Study conclusions and caveats: Generation of non-shared clonotypes was less probable than generation of clonotypes shared by all four donors.

The CDR3 is 14 residues long. The germline V gene has CDR1 MDHEN and CDR2 SYDVKM. V lost 3 bases and J lost 2, with 8 bases in between. This clone was seen once. The antigen remains unidentified. Naive CD8 cells lacked CD45RO, underwent positive selection for CCR7 and left out terminally differentiated effector memory CD45RA+ cells. The sequencing input was naive CD8+ T cells from PBMCs. The V and J genes are TRBV28 and TRBJ1-3; D remains ambiguous. The receptor was isolated from a man between 18 and 29 years old in good health. Some clones in this sample may be carry-over from other donors' samples. The CDR3 nucleotides are TGTGCCAGCAGTTTTCCAGAACCTGGAAACACCATATATTTT. It is translated as CASSFPEPGNTIYF.